This TCR beta chain was obtained from a study of beta chain features in type 1 diabetes. On this clone itself: What it binds is not known. The sample has other DNA sequences that encode this CDR3 too.

Once sorted, every population was more than 95% pure. The entirety of the isolated RNA underwent reverse transcription, so expressed TCRB transcripts were sequenced. The assay was immunoSEQ multiplex PCR, and TCRdb's table has in-frame clones only and misses some. Of 200,000 to 250,000 clones listed, over 11% are singletons. Overall study findings and caveats: PCR might pick shorter templates more often, in the same way for patients and controls. Moderately but significantly shorter TCRB CDR3s were found in Type 1 diabetes patients in all four CD4+ subsets. VDJ junctions sequenced from type 1 diabetes patients showed fewer insertions and more deletions.

This TCR derives from a man aged 30 to 45 with type 1 diabetes. Specimen: naive CD4+ T cells from blood.

The CDR3: CASSLGQPQETQYF. CDR3 in DNA: TGCGCCAGCAGCCTGGGACAGCCACAAGAGACCCAGTACTTC. V and J are TRBV5-1 and TRBJ2-5, with 7 nucleotides matching TRBD1. The V gene end was trimmed by 4 bases and the J gene end by 2 bases; junction bases not matched to a gene: 5. There are 14 residues in the CDR3. Per the germline V gene, CDR1 is SGHRS and CDR2 is YFSETQ.